The text below deals with one T cell receptor beta chain. Its antigen has not been determined. Per-base quality was not reported, and no clone a single base away is much larger than it. This sample stems from a study of blood T cell repertoires in COVID-19 (dated by TCRdb to between 2020 and 2021). For the study in its entirety: Samples covering the acute and convalescent phases of COVID-19 were provided by collaborators in the United States, Italy and Spain. The material from the prospective study consisted of cDNA or gDNA derived from T cells, B-cell-depleted T cells, or PBMCs. The dataset comprised deeply sampled blood TCRbeta repertoires from subjects exposed to, actively infected with, or recovered from COVID-19. The repertoires were released in a freely available public database meant as a resource for research on the immune response to SARS-CoV-2. The samples were drawn from two sources: the first 160 participants of the ongoing ImmuneRACE study, and fewer than 1,500 subjects contributed by 6 global collaborators. Sample metadata almost always included a de-identified subject ID, COVID-19 status, age in years and sex. Where available, HLA class I and class II types were taken from metadata supplied by the sample provider and were not determined by assay-based typing.

Enrolling through a virtual design, the prospective study's participants ranged in age from roughly 18 to 89 years and lived across 24 United States geographic areas. In the prospective study, cohorts were assigned on the basis of participant-reported clinical history obtained from a screening survey and a study questionnaire. Exposed participants had been in contact with someone with a PCR-confirmed or clinician-diagnosed COVID-19 case within 2 weeks of study entry. In the prospective study, whole blood, serum and a nasopharyngeal or oropharyngeal swab were collected from each participant by mobile phlebotomists. Over a roughly two-month period, participants in the prospective study had the option of providing additional blood draws and questionnaires. Prospective study blood samples were shipped either frozen or at room temperature before DNA extraction. TCRbeta CDR3 regions were amplified from genomic DNA by means of the immunoSEQ Assay, a bias-controlled multiplex PCR. The original pipeline was this. Nucleated cell counts per sample were estimated from amplification of reference gene primers within the assay. To quantify the absolute abundance of each unique TCRbeta CDR3 rearrangement, sequence reads were collapsed and filtered. Productive Simpson clonality was computed per sample as the square root of Simpson's diversity index over productive rearrangements. TCRdb carries this immuneACCESS record with in-frame sequences only. Its versions omit some clonotypes, under half of them owing to an unresolved V gene in the studies checked, with the rest unexplained. V and J calls and clone size are given by that table; D and trimming were obtained from the DNA. Within this sample are about 220,000 clones, with almost 90% of them counted one time only. More than 12% of the sample goes to the ten largest clones.

The investigation overall reported the following: The amount of clinical and demographic metadata varied by source and participant and was provided uncurated.

The sample consisted of PBMCs or T cells enriched from blood (not recorded which). This receptor was obtained from a man aged 30 to 45 who had been exposed to COVID-19.

DNA sequence: TGTGCCAGCAGCCCTAGCGGGGTTGATGAGCAGTTCTTC. Its translation reads: CASSPSGVDEQFF. Recombination connected TRBV12-3 or TRBV12-4 to TRBJ2-1, and 9 junction bases match TRBD2. The CDR3 starts with the cysteine, ends with the phenylalanine, and has 13 residues. Only CDR3 DNA remains: 39 bases, in frame from the first base. V is pruned by 6 bases and J by 8 bases, leaving 5 bases of the junction without a gene match.